This T cell receptor (beta chain) was documented in a study of spatial heterogeneity in lung cancer. Whole-study context: Raw sequencing reads included, on average, more than ten appearances of each unique TCR and UMI combination. Study-wide results and limits: It was found that expanded intratumoral alpha and beta TCR counts tracked tumor mutation counts. The estimate shows that only approximately 7% of tumor T cells were covered for alpha and around 14% for beta chains.

Individually, TCR cDNA molecules were each labelled with a unique molecular identifier. In TCRdb, the 5' RACE reads were re-called with MiXCR into one record per CDR3 protein. Here the sample spans several thousand distinct CDR3 sequences, roughly 7% being singletons. This clonotype is labeled medium-sized. Its specificity is unknown. Time point defined: sample taken at primary tumor resection. Whole RNA obtained from tumor, nontumor lung or frozen PBMC underwent sequencing without sorting. CDR1 and CDR2 (germline): SNHLY, FYNNEI. There are 12 residues in the CDR3. The chain couples TRBV2 to TRBJ1-4, with 9 bases matching TRBD1. This TCR derives from a male donor with early-stage non-small cell lung cancer. The sequencing used lung tumor tissue, collected at surgery. The CDR3 DNA is TGTGTTTCGGGACAGGGTAATGAAAAACTGTTTTTT. Amino acid sequence: CVSGQGNEKLFF.